This TCR beta chain was captured in a study of radiotherapy plus CTLA-4 blockade in lung cancer. V lost 1 base, J lost 0 bases, and 13 bases stayed unmatched. The CDR3 is made up of 19 amino acids. CDR1 is SEHNR, CDR2 FQNEAQ, per germline (reference sequence). Sequenced by immunoSEQ multiplex PCR; TCRdb stores in-frame clones only, minus some. This table has under 110,000 clones, approximately 81% appearing once. Sequencing used peripheral blood, obtained from a patient treated with radiotherapy plus ipilimumab. The clonotype comes from a human donor with non-small cell lung cancer that progressed on radiotherapy plus ipilimumab. Some clones in this sample may be carry-over from other donors' samples. The chain joins TRBV7-9 to TRBJ2-3; 7 nucleotides agree with TRBD2. As DNA, the CDR3 is TGTGCCAGCAGCTTAGGGCTTACGGGAGGACATTCTAGCACAGATACGCAGTATTTT. It yields the protein CASSLGLTGGHSSTDTQYF.